In this sample, the clone carrying this TCR beta chain turned up many times. TCRdb independently ran MiXCR on the 5' RACE reads; one entry per CDR3 protein. The top ten clones hold 24% of a sample with 35,000 to 45,000 distinct CDR3 sequences, about 6.8% of them seen once. These data belong to a study of early T cells in non-severe SARS-CoV-2 infection. For the study at large: Sequencing used unsorted whole-blood bulk RNA, so chains lack pairing.

The V end lost 1 base, the J end lost 4 bases, and 13 bases lay between the germline ends. The CDR3 loop spans 15 amino acids. Germline-derived CDR1 and CDR2 are SEHNR and FQNEAQ (reference sequence). The clonotype comes from an adult who was a healthcare worker with PCR-confirmed SARS-CoV-2 infection or an uninfected control (not recorded which). The source material was whole blood, sampled at baseline. This sequence joins TRBV7-9 and TRBJ1-2, with D tentatively TRBD1 (5 bases). The CDR3: CASSLGQGGSYGYTF. CDR3 nucleotide sequence: TGTGCCAGCAGCTTAGGTCAGGGCGGCAGCTATGGCTACACCTTC.